The following is a TCR beta chain sequence with its context. CDR1 SGHTA and CDR2 FQGNSA come from the germline V gene. V was pared by 5 bases and J by 5 bases, with 21 bases between. This CDR3 has 16 residues. The entry originates in a study of blood T cells in healthy people across ages. Combining a sample-barcoded 5' primer with a J-beta primer mix, a second PCR ran for 7 to 11 cycles. TCRdb ran MiXCR on the 5' RACE reads and lists one entry per CDR3 protein. Altogether 790,000 or so distinct CDR3 sequences are present, 56% being singletons, with the ten largest covering about 26%. The chain employs TRBV7-2 and TRBJ2-5; D might be TRBD1 (6 bases). The sequencing input was blood. The source of this sequence is a man between 40 and 49 years old in good health. The chain's CDR3 is CASSRIRGSGAETQYF. In DNA form, the CDR3 reads TGTGCCAGCAGCCGAATTCGCGGATCAGGGGCTGAGACCCAGTACTTC.